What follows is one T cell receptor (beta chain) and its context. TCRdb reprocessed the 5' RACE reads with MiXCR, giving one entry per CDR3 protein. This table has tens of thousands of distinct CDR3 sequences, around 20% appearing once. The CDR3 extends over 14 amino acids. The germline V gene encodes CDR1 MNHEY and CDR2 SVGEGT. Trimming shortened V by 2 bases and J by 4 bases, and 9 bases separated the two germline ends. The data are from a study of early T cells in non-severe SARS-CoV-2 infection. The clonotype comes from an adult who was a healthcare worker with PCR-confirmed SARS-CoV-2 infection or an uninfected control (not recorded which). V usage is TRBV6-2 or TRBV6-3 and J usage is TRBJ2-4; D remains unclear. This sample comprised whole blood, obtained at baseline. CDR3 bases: TGTGCCAGCAGTTACAGCGACGGAAAAAACATTCAGTACTTC. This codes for CASSYSDGKNIQYF.